Below, 14 T cell receptor beta chains from the same sample are listed, as sequenced in a study of response to subunit inactivated influenza vaccine. MiXCR was run by TCRdb on the RT-PCR reads, yielding one entry per CDR3 protein. Among under 550,000 distinct CDR3 sequences, 6.5% to 8% were seen once, and the ten largest hold 10% to 15%. The sample was PBMCs from blood, taken less than 30 months after vaccination. These receptors all stem from a man aged 45-69 years who received an inactivated influenza vaccine.

The chain uses TRBV7-2 and TRBJ2-1; possibly TRBD2 for D (6 bases). The CDR3 is made up of 16 amino acids. V lost 5 bases to trimming and J lost 0 bases, with 14 bases between them. In germline, CDR1 is SGHTA, CDR2 FQGNSA. The CDR3 nucleotides are TGTGCCAGCAGCAAATATAGCGGTAGCTCCTACAATGAGCAGTTCTTC. It encodes CASSKYSGSSYNEQFF.

This clonotype showed up many times. This rearrangement joins TRBV5-5 to TRBJ1-1, with 10 bases that match TRBD1. The length of the CDR3 is 16 residues. Germline V lookup: CDR1 SGHKS, CDR2 YYEKEE (reference sequence). J was trimmed by 1 base and V by 3 bases; bases with no gene match: 6. As DNA, the CDR3 is TGTGCCAGCAGCTCCCGGACAGGGGGAAGGAACACTGAAGCTTTCTTT. Translating gives CASSSRTGGRNTEAFF.

This clonotype was seen ten or more times. V usage is TRBV14 and J usage is TRBJ1-6, with TRBD1 as a possible D gene (6 bases). CDR1 and CDR2 (germline): SGHDN, FVKESK. V was clipped by 4 bases and J by 7 bases, with 8 bases between them. The CDR3 spans 13 residues. The CDR3 spells CASSRQANSPLHF. CDR3 DNA sequence: TGTGCCAGCAGCCGACAGGCAAATTCACCCCTCCACTTT. The full variable domain, in which reference TRBV14 and TRBJ1-6 provide the parts outside the CDR3, is EAGVTQFPSHSVIEKGQTVTLRCDPISGHDNLYWYRRVMGKEIKFLLHFVKESKQDESGMPNNRFLAERTGGTYSTLKVQPAELEDSGVYFCASSRQANSPLHFGNGTRLTVT.

There are many counts of this clonotype. The rearrangement links TRBV6-1 to TRBJ2-1, with 10 bases lining up with TRBD2. V shed 5 bases, J shed 0 bases, and the junction held 1 base outside the gene matches. CDR3 size: 15 residues. Germline loops: CDR1 MNHNS, CDR2 SASEGT. As DNA, the CDR3 is TGTGCCAGCAGTAGCGGGAGGGCCTCCTACAATGAGCAGTTCTTC. This gives the protein CASSSGRASYNEQFF.

This clonotype was observed a few times. The chain is built from TRBV4-3 and TRBJ2-1; 8 nucleotides agree with TRBD2. With 4 bases clipped from V and 2 bases from J, the junction kept 4 bases outside the gene matches. The CDR3 spans 15 residues. The V gene's germline CDR1 is LGHNA and CDR2 YSLEER. The CDR3 protein is CASSPPAGAYNEQFF. The CDR3 region has the DNA TGCGCCAGCAGCCCTCCAGCGGGGGCCTACAATGAGCAGTTCTTC.

This clonotype was counted ten times or more. The chain combines TRBV5-1 with TRBJ2-3, with TRBD2 identical over 7 bases. Germline CDR1 and CDR2: SGHRS and YFSETQ. Trimming removed 0 bases from V and 8 bases from J; junction bases left unmatched: 6. CDR3 size: 14 residues. This CDR3 is CASSLEASGRTQYF. CDR3 coding DNA: TGCGCCAGCAGCTTGGAGGCTAGCGGACGTACGCAGTATTTT.

This clonotype was counted at least ten times. The CDR3 here is CSARTGTNSYNEQFF. CDR3 DNA sequence: TGCAGTGCTAGGACCGGGACTAATTCCTACAATGAGCAGTTCTTC. The chain combines TRBV20-1 with TRBJ2-1; TRBD2 agrees at 7 bases. Per germline, CDR1 DFQATT and CDR2 SNEGSKA (reference sequence). The V gene end was trimmed by 3 bases and the J gene end by 1 base; junction bases not matched to a gene: 6. The CDR3 covers 15 residues.

This chain connects TRBV20-1 to TRBJ1-2, with 8 nucleotides matching TRBD1. The germline V gene has CDR1 DFQATT and CDR2 SNEGSKA (reference sequence). The CDR3 is 15 amino acids. With V trimmed by 0 bases and J by 12 bases, 15 bases remained unmatched. The CDR3 DNA sequence: TGCAGTGCTAGAGACCCGGACAGGGCCCGTGGAGGGGACACCTTC. This gives the protein CSARDPDRARGGDTF.

This clonotype was picked up many times. V gene TRBV27 combines with J gene TRBJ2-3; D gene ambiguous. There are 17 residues in the CDR3. The germline gives CDR1 MNHEY, CDR2 SMNVEV (reference sequence). V was pared by 6 bases and J by 0 bases, with 19 bases between. Here the CDR3 reads CASRGSIRFDSTDTQYF. The CDR3, as DNA: TGTGCCAGCAGAGGAAGCATCCGTTTCGACAGCACAGATACGCAGTATTTT.

This clonotype was observed at least ten times. V usage is TRBV12-3 or TRBV12-4 and J usage is TRBJ1-2; no clear D gene. The CDR3 covers 11 residues. Trimming pared 7 bases from V and 14 bases from J, leaving 17 bases between. The CDR3 DNA reads as TGTGCCAGCACCCCGATGAGGGTCTCTACCTTC. Translated: CASTPMRVSTF.

This clonotype was detected many times. The CDR3 DNA reads as TGTGCCAGCAGCTTAACCGGGACACGCGATTCACCCCTCCACTTT. Its protein is CASSLTGTRDSPLHF. V gene TRBV7-9 combines with J gene TRBJ1-6, with TRBD1 as a possible D gene (6 bases). The ends were cut back, 2 bases at V and 8 bases at J, with 13 bases in the middle. The CDR3 consists of 15 residues. Per germline, CDR1 SEHNR and CDR2 FQNEAQ (reference sequence).

This clonotype has just a few counts. The J gene is TRBJ2-2, the V gene TRBV28; D gene uncertain. Between the trimmed V and J ends, which lost 5 bases and 4 bases, there was a span of 20 bases. This CDR3 comprises 17 residues. Germline V gene sequence: CDR1 MDHEN, CDR2 SYDVKM. The CDR3 sequence is CASSLGRLGGVTGELFF. CDR3 nucleotides: TGTGCCAGCAGTCTCGGACGCCTTGGTGGGGTCACCGGGGAGCTGTTTTTT.

For this clonotype: A much larger clone is a single base away; this may be a read error. This chain links TRBV21-1 with TRBJ2-1; no DNA check was done on the table's D call, TRBD2. TRBV21-1 is annotated as a pseudogene. The CDR3 is made up of 15 amino acids. The CDR3 DNA follows: TGTGCCAGCAGCAAAGGGACTAGCGGGAGCAATGAGCAGTTCTTC. Protein: CASSKGTSGSNEQFF.

This CDR3 reads CASSIGGGQETQYF. CDR3 bases: TGTGCCAGCAGCATCGGGGGCGGCCAAGAGACCCAGTACTTC. The chain has TRBV7-2 and TRBJ2-5, with D perhaps TRBD1 or TRBD2 (6 bases each). Germline CDR1 SGHTA, CDR2 FQGNSA. This CDR3 contains 14 residues. The V end lost 5 bases, the J end lost 1 base, and 11 bases lay between the germline ends.